Below are 10 T cell receptor beta chains sequenced from a single sample in a study of T cell responses to AZD1222 COVID-19 vaccine. Data came from immunoSEQ multiplex PCR; TCRdb stores just in-frame clones and leaves some out. The data hold roughly 140,000 clones, with approximately 90% observed a single time. Sequences were derived from peripheral blood, sampled on day 0 of AZD1222 vaccination. The source of these receptors is an adult in good health.

The J gene is TRBJ2-2, the V gene TRBV7-8, with a weak D call TRBD1 (6 bases). The CDR3 sequence is 14 residues long. Germline V gene sequence: CDR1 SGHVS, CDR2 FQNEAQ. V was cut by 4 bases and J by 2 bases, with 8 bases left in between. The CDR3 region has the DNA TGTGCCAGCAGCTCGACAGGAAACACCGGGGAGCTGTTTTTT. Translating gives CASSSTGNTGELFF. Complete variable domain (other parts from reference TRBV7-8 and TRBJ2-2): GAGVSQSPRYKVAKRGQDVALRCDPISGHVSLFWYQQALGQGPEFLTYFQNEAQLDKSGLPSDRFFAERPEGSVSTLKIQRTQQEDSAVYLCASSSTGNTGELFFGEGSRLTVL.

The rearrangement uses TRBV14 and TRBJ2-7; D is possibly TRBD1 or TRBD2 (5 bases each). The germline V and J ends were trimmed by 1 base and 12 bases, with 19 bases remaining between them. This CDR3 has 14 amino acids. The germline gives CDR1 SGHDN, CDR2 FVKESK. CDR3 loop: CASSQGGTGEKGYF. DNA of the CDR3: TGTGCCAGCAGCCAAGGAGGGACCGGGGAAAAGGGGTACTTC.

The chain has TRBV7-2 and TRBJ1-1, with D unresolved. V lost 1 base and J 2 bases, leaving 8 bases between the germline ends. Per the germline V gene, CDR1 is SGHTA and CDR2 is FQGNSA. There are 14 residues in the CDR3. The CDR3 DNA is TGTGCCAGCAGCTTAGGGGCAGGTAACACTGAAGCTTTCTTT. Protein product: CASSLGAGNTEAFF.

The V gene is TRBV6-5, the J gene TRBJ1-2; 7 bases are a match to TRBD1. CDR1 is MNHEY, CDR2 SVGAGI, per germline. V lost 6 bases and J lost 6; bases outside the gene matches: 10. There are 14 residues in the CDR3. The CDR3 sequence is CASRLPGQRNGYTF. In DNA, the CDR3 is TGTGCCAGCAGACTCCCGGGACAGAGAAATGGCTACACCTTC.

The V gene is TRBV9, the J gene TRBJ2-3; TRBD2 matches 8 bases. V shed 1 base and J 2 bases; nucleotides not matched to a gene: 3. Germline CDR1 is SGDLS and CDR2 is YYNGEE. CDR3 length equals 15 residues. CDR3 bases: TGTGCCAGCAGCGTACTAGCGGGCTCCACAGATACGCAGTATTTT. This codes for CASSVLAGSTDTQYF.

This chain uses TRBV19 with TRBJ1-1; D gene uncertain. CDR1 and CDR2 (germline): LNHDA, SQIVND (reference sequence). The length of the CDR3 is 13 residues. V was trimmed by 3 bases and J by 1 base, leaving 6 bases between them. The CDR3 reads CASSMVGNTEAFF. As DNA, the CDR3 is TGTGCCAGTAGTATGGTAGGGAACACTGAAGCTTTCTTT.

The chain joins TRBV13 to TRBJ2-1; possible D gene TRBD2, 6 bases. Trimming pared 4 bases from V and 3 bases from J, leaving 16 bases between. The germline CDR1 and CDR2 sequences are PRHDT and FYEKMQ (reference sequence). The CDR3 is 16 residues long. Here the CDR3 DNA reads TGTGCCAGCAGCTGGCTAGCGTCGGCGGACTACAATGAGCAGTTCTTC. Translated: CASSWLASADYNEQFF.

This clone has a single count. V usage is TRBV7-9 and J usage is TRBJ2-7; D gene uncertain. The CDR3 has 13 amino acids. Trimming took off 3 bases at V and 2 bases at J, with 8 bases between the two ends. Per germline, CDR1 SEHNR and CDR2 FQNEAQ (reference sequence). The CDR3 sequence: CASSFRYPYEQYF. As DNA, the CDR3 is TGTGCCAGCAGCTTTCGGTACCCCTACGAGCAGTACTTC. The variable domain in full, with the rest retrieved from reference TRBV7-9 and TRBJ2-7, is DTGVSQNPRHKITKRGQNVTFRCDPISEHNRLYWYRQTLGQGPEFLTYFQNEAQLEKSRLLSDRFSAERPKGSFSTLEIQRTEQGDSAMYLCASSFRYPYEQYFGPGTRLTVT.

Concerning this clone itself: Other DNA sequences of this sample code for an identical CDR3. The chain has TRBV12-3 or TRBV12-4 and TRBJ2-3, with D unclear. The CDR3 contains 13 residues. Trimming removed 3 bases from V and 3 bases from J, with 7 bases in between. The CDR3 nucleotides read TGTGCCAGCAGTTTGGGTTCGACAGATACGCAGTATTTT. Translating it yields CASSLGSTDTQYF.

This rearrangement joins TRBV19 to TRBJ1-5; D gene unclear. In germline, CDR1 is LNHDA, CDR2 SQIVND (reference sequence). CDR3 length: 13 residues. Trimming left V 0 bases short and J 7 bases short, with 7 bases between. The CDR3, as DNA: TGTGCCAGTAGTATAGAGGCGGGCCAGCCCCAGCATTTT. It is translated as CASSIEAGQPQHF.